The 10 T cell receptor beta chains given below trace back to one sample, sequenced in a study of OX40 agonist ivuxolimab in advanced cancers. Sequencing used immunoSEQ multiplex PCR; TCRdb keeps in-frame clones, though not all of them. The sample holds around 63,000 clones, approximately 90% seen once. Sequenced here: CD4+ or CD8+ T cells sorted from blood, sampled in a trial of the OX40 agonist ivuxolimab. These receptor sequences come from an adult with an advanced solid tumor such as melanoma, head and neck, liver or kidney cancer.

This chain links TRBV5-4 with TRBJ2-7; a weak D match, TRBD2 (6 bases). The V gene's germline CDR1 is SGHNT and CDR2 YYREEE (reference sequence). V was trimmed by 4 bases and J by 3 bases, leaving 17 bases between them. The CDR3 is 15 residues long. The DNA for the CDR3 is TGTGCCAGCAGCCATGGCGCAGGGAGGTTCTACGAGCAGTACTTC. Translating it yields CASSHGAGRFYEQYF. The full variable domain, in which reference TRBV5-4 and TRBJ2-7 provide the parts outside the CDR3, is ETGVTQSPTHLIKTRGQQVTLRCSSQSGHNTVSWYQQALGQGPQFIFQYYREEENGRGNFPPRFSGLQFPNYSSELNVNALELDDSALYLCASSHGAGRFYEQYFGPGTRLTVT.

This chain joins TRBV29-1 and TRBJ1-5; tentative D call: TRBD1 (5 bases). Germline V gene sequence: CDR1 SQVTM, CDR2 ANQGSEA. CDR3 length equals 13 residues. V was pared by 7 bases and J by 3 bases, with 13 bases between. CDR3 nucleotide sequence: TGCAGCGCCAGGAGGGGCGACAATCAGCCCCAGCATTTT. Translating gives CSARRGDNQPQHF. Full variable domain (missing parts from reference TRBV29-1 and TRBJ1-5): SAVISQKPSRDICQRGTSLTIQCQVDSQVTMMFWYRQQPGQSLTLIATANQGSEATYESGFVIDKFPISRPNLTFSTLTVSNMSPEDSSIYLCSARRGDNQPQHFGDGTRLSIL.

The chain carries TRBV5-1 and TRBJ2-5; D uncertain. The CDR3 runs 14 residues. The germline CDR1 and CDR2 sequences are SGHRS and YFSETQ. The V gene lost 1 base and the J gene lost 5 bases, with 12 bases spanning the gap. The chain's CDR3 is CASSLRGGLETQYF. CDR3 sequence (DNA): TGCGCCAGCAGCTTGAGAGGTGGGCTCGAGACCCAGTACTTC.

This rearrangement joins TRBV5-4 to TRBJ1-3, with D uncertain. This CDR3 comprises 14 residues. In germline, CDR1 is SGHNT, CDR2 YYREEE (reference sequence). With 0 bases removed from V and 4 bases from J, the gap between germline ends came to 8 bases. The CDR3 region is CASSLERGGNTIYF. In DNA, the CDR3 is TGTGCCAGCAGCTTGGAAAGAGGAGGAAACACCATATATTTT.

This clone was detected only once. The V gene is TRBV2, the J gene TRBJ1-5; TRBD1 is a possible D gene (5 bases). V was pared by 6 bases and J by 0 bases, with 12 bases between. Germline V gene data show CDR1 as SNHLY and CDR2 as FYNNEI. The CDR3 extends over 15 amino acids. CDR3 nucleotides: TGTGCCAGCAGCCAGACAGACTATAGCAATCAGCCCCAGCATTTT. Amino acids: CASSQTDYSNQPQHF.

This sequence joins TRBV5-1 and TRBJ1-1; D gene ambiguous. The CDR3 is made up of 14 amino acids. Trimming shortened V by 0 bases and J by 4 bases, and 10 bases separated the two germline ends. In germline, CDR1 is SGHRS, CDR2 YFSETQ. CDR3 nucleotides: TGCGCCAGCAGCTTGGGTTTCCTAATCACTGAAGCTTTCTTT. Translation gives CASSLGFLITEAFF. The entire variable domain, with the rest obtained from reference TRBV5-1 and TRBJ1-1, is as follows: KAGVTQTPRYLIKTRGQQVTLSCSPISGHRSVSWYQQTPGQGLQFLFEYFSETQRNKGNFPGRFSGRQFSNSRSEMNVSTLELGDSALYLCASSLGFLITEAFFGQGTRLTVV.

Comment on this clone: The sample holds other DNA sequences that translate to the same CDR3. This chain uses TRBV7-2 with TRBJ2-5; D ambiguous. Trimming cost V 3 bases and J 5 bases, with 10 bases left between them. The germline V gene encodes CDR1 SGHTA and CDR2 FQGNSA. This CDR3 has 13 residues. CDR3 protein: CASSLSLGETQYF. CDR3 sequence (DNA): TGTGCCAGCAGCTTGAGTCTAGGGGAGACCCAGTACTTC.

J is TRBJ1-2 and V is TRBV18, with 8 bases aligning to TRBD1. CDR3 length: 15 amino acids. Germline-derived CDR1 and CDR2 are KGHSH and LQKENI. V lost 4 bases to trimming and J lost 2 bases; unmatched junction nucleotides: 6. As DNA, the CDR3 is TGTGCCAGCTCACTCTCGGGACAGGCGAACTATGGCTACACCTTC. This encodes CASSLSGQANYGYTF.

This clone was seen just once. The V and J genes are TRBV5-4 and TRBJ2-2, with a tentative D call TRBD1 (5 bases). Germline V gene lookup returns CDR1 SGHNT and CDR2 YYREEE (reference sequence). This CDR3 comprises 14 residues. The V end was cut by 5 bases, the J end by 4 bases, with 12 bases between. CDR3 DNA sequence: TGTGCCAGCAGGCGGCAGGGTAGCACCGGGGAGCTGTTTTTT. Translated: CASRRQGSTGELFF.

In this sample, this clone turned up once. The chain combines TRBV4-2 with TRBJ2-3, with D tentatively TRBD1 (6 bases). This CDR3 contains 16 residues. CDR1 is LGHNA, CDR2 YNFKEQ, per germline. Trimming removed 4 bases at V and 0 bases at J, with 14 bases between. The chain's CDR3 is CASSPTPGHSTDTQYF. The DNA of the CDR3 is TGTGCCAGCAGCCCAACCCCGGGACACAGCACAGATACGCAGTATTTT.